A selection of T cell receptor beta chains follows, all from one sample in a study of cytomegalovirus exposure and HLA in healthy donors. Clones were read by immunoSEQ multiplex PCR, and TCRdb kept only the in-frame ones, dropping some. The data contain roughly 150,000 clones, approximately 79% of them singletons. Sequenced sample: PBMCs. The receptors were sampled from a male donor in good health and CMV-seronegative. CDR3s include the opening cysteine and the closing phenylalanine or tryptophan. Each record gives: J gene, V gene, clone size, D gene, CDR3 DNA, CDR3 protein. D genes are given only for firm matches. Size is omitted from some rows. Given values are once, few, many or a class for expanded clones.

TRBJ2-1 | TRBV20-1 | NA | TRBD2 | TGCAGTGTGGGGGGGGTCGGGGAGCAGTTCTTC | CSVGGVGEQFF
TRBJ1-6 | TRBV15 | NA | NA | TGTGCCACCAGCAGAGATCTAGGTGGAGTTAATTCACCCCTCCACTTT | CATSRDLGGVNSPLHF
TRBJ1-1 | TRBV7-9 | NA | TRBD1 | TGTGCCAGCAGCCCCCAGGGGGGACGGGCTGAAGCTTTCTTT | CASSPQGGRAEAFF
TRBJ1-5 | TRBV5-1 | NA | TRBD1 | TGCGCCAGCAGCTTACAGGGGGAGAATCAGCCCCAGCATTTT | CASSLQGENQPQHF
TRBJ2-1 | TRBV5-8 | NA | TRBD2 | TGTGCCAGCAGCGCTCCCGGGACTAGCGGGGGGTCATACAATGAGCAGTTCTTC | CASSAPGTSGGSYNEQFF
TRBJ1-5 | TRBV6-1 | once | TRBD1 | TGTGCCAGCAGTCACACGGGTAGGGGGCATCAGCCCCAGCATTTT | CASSHTGRGHQPQHF
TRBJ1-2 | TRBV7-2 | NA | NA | TGTGCCAGCAGCTTTGGAGGGAGCGCTATCGGCTACACCTTC | CASSFGGSAIGYTF
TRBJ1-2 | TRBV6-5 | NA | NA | TGTGCCAGCAGTTATGACAGAAATTATGGCTACACCTTC | CASSYDRNYGYTF
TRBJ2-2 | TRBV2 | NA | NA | TGTGCCAGCAGTGAAGGATGGCAGGGGCTCGGGGAGCTGTTTTTT | CASSEGWQGLGELFF
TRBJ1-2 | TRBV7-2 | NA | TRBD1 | TGTGCCAGCAGCTTACCGGGACAGCCCTCGGGCTACACCTTC | CASSLPGQPSGYTF
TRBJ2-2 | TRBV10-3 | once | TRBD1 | TGTGCCGCCACAGGGGGTACGAACACCGGGGAGCTGTTTTTT | CAATGGTNTGELFF
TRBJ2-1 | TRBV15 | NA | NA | TGTGCCACCAGCAGAGAGGCTAGCTACCACAATGAGCAGTTCTTC | CATSREASYHNEQFF
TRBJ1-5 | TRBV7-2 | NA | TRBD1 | TGTGCCAGCAGCCACCGGACAGGGGGAGATCAGCCCCAGCATTTT | CASSHRTGGDQPQHF
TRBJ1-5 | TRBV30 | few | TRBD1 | TGTGCCTGGAGTGGTGGACAGGGACGTCAGCCCCAGCATTTT | CAWSGGQGRQPQHF
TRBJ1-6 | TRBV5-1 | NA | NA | TGCGCCAGCAGCCCAACGAACGGGGTAGGTAATTCACCCCTCCACTTT | CASSPTNGVGNSPLHF
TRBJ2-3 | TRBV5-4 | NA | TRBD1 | TGTGCCAGCAGCCCCCCGGGACAGGGTTTAGGTACGCAGTATTTT | CASSPPGQGLGTQYF
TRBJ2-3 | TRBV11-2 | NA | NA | TGTGCCAGCAGCTTGACGGGGACACCTAGCACAGATACGCAGTATTTT | CASSLTGTPSTDTQYF
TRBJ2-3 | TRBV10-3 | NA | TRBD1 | TGTGCCATTAGACAGGGAACCACAGATACGCAGTATTTT | CAIRQGTTDTQYF
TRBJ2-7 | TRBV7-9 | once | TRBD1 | TGTGCCAGCAGCTTAGCCACAGGGGTTGGCCAGTACTTC | CASSLATGVGQYF
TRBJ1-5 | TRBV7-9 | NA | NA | TGTGCCAGCAGCCTGGGCGCTCAGCCCCAGCACTTT | CASSLGAQPQHF
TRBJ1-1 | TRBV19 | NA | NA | TGTGCCAGTAGTATTTTCCAGGGTACTACTGAAGCTTTCTTT | CASSIFQGTTEAFF
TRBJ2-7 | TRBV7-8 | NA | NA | TGTGCCAGCAGCTTAGGTCGTCCCTACGAGCAGTACTTC | CASSLGRPYEQYF
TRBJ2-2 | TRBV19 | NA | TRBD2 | TGTGCCAGTAGTTCCGAGCGGGGGGCGGGCACCGGGGAGCTGTTTTTT | CASSSERGAGTGELFF
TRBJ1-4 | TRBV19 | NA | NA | TGTGCCAGTAGTACACAGATTAATAATGAAAAACTGTTTTTT | CASSTQINNEKLFF
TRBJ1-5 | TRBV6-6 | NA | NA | TGTGCCAGCAGCGATTCGGACAGTTTGTCTCAGCCCCAGCATTTT | CASSDSDSLSQPQHF
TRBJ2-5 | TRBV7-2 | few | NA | TGTGCCAGCAGCTTCCAGGGTCTTGAGACCCAGTACTTC | CASSFQGLETQYF
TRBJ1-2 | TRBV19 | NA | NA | TGTGCCAGTAGTATTACCGGGATTATCTATGGCTACACCTTC | CASSITGIIYGYTF
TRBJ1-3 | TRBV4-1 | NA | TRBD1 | TGCGCCAGCAGCCTCCTACAGGGGGGCAACTCTGGAAACACCATATATTTT | CASSLLQGGNSGNTIYF
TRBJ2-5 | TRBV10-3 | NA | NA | TGTGCCATCAGTGACAACCGGGGGATGGAGACCCAGTACTTC | CAISDNRGMETQYF
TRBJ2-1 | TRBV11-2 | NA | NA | TGTGCCAGCAGCTTACCCGGGGGGCCGATCTACAATGAGCAGTTCTTC | CASSLPGGPIYNEQFF
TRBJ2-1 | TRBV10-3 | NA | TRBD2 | TGTGCCATCAGTGAGGGGCGGGGGGGCCTCAATGAGCAGTTCTTC | CAISEGRGGLNEQFF
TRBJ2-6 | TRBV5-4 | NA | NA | TGTGCCAGCAGCTTAGGACTAACAGGGGCCAACGTCCTGACTTTC | CASSLGLTGANVLTF
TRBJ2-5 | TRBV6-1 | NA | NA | TGTGCCAGCAGTGAAGGGGGAGCAACCGAGACCCAGTACTTC | CASSEGGATETQYF
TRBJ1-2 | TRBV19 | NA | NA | TGTGCCAGTAGTATTCGAAGGGGCGATGGCTACACCTTC | CASSIRRGDGYTF
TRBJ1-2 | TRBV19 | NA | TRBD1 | TGTGCCGCAGATGGCGGGGGACAGGTGAAATATGGCTACACCTTC | CAADGGGQVKYGYTF
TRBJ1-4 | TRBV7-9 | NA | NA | TGTGCCAGCAGCTTTGGAGGCTTTAATGAAAAACTGTTTTTT | CASSFGGFNEKLFF
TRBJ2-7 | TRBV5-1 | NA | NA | TGCGCCAGCAGCTTGGAAGGGGCCAGAACCTACGAGCAGTACTTC | CASSLEGARTYEQYF
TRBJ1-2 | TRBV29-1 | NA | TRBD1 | TGCAGCGTTGACAGGGGGTTTGGCTATGGCTACACCTTC | CSVDRGFGYGYTF
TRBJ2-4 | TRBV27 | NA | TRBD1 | TGTGCCAGCAGTTTGACAGGGCTGGGGGTGGAAAACATTCAGTACTTC | CASSLTGLGVENIQYF
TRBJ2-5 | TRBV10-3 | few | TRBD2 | TGTGCCATCAGGGAGCGGGGGGGCCGTGAGACCCAGTACTTC | CAIRERGGRETQYF
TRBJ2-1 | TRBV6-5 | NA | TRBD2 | TGTGCCAGCAGCCGACTAGCGGGGACCTACAATGAGCAGTTCTTC | CASSRLAGTYNEQFF
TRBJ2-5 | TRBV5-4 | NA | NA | TGTGCCAGCAGCTTGTTGACAGTGGAAGAGACCCAGTACTTC | CASSLLTVEETQYF
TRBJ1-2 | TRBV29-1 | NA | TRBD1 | TGCAGCGCCAGCAAGTCGACAGGGGGCGCCCCGTATGGCTACACCTTC | CSASKSTGGAPYGYTF
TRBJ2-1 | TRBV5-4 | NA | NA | TGTGCCAGCAGCTTGGGGGGGCATTGGAATGAGCAGTTCTTC | CASSLGGHWNEQFF
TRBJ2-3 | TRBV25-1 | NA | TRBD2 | TGTGCCAGCAGTGAATGGCTAGCGGGGGTGCATGGTACGCAGTATTTT | CASSEWLAGVHGTQYF
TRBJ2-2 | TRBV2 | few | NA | TGTGCCAGCAGTGAGGCGCAGGCGAACACCGGGGAGCTGTTTTTT | CASSEAQANTGELFF
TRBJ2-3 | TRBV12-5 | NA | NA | TGTGCTAGTGGTTTGGTATACGGGGGAAAATCCTCAGATACGCAGTATTTT | CASGLVYGGKSSDTQYF
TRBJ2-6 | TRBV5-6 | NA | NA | TGTGCCAGCAGCTTAAAATTACAGGGAGCTGGGGCCAACGTCCTGACTTTC | CASSLKLQGAGANVLTF
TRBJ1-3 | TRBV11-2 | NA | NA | TGTGCCAGCAGCTTTATACCCCAGGGGAGAAACACCATATATTTT | CASSFIPQGRNTIYF
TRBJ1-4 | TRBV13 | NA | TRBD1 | TGTGCCAGCAGCTTAGGCCCGACAGGGTTAGCTGAAAAACTGTTTTTT | CASSLGPTGLAEKLFF
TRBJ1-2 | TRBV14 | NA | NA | TGTGCCAGCAGCCAAGCCCCCGGGATACGCTATGGCTACACCTTC | CASSQAPGIRYGYTF
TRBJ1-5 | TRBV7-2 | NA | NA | TGTGCCAGCAGCTTAGGGGGGGGGCCTGCTCAGCCCCAGCATTTT | CASSLGGGPAQPQHF